This T cell receptor beta chain stems from a study of post-analysis software for immune sequencing data. Study-level points and caveats: Comparison of patients with controls showed four or five TRBV segments more frequent in patients, TRBV5-6, TRBV5-1 and TRBV20-1 among them.

A single count supports this clonotype. The antigen remains undetermined. The CDR3 is 15 residues long. Unmatched junction bases numbered 7, after V lost 3 bases and J lost 3 bases. Germline values: CDR1 SGHRS, CDR2 YFSETQ. Sequencing libraries made from TCR beta cDNA carried unique molecular identifiers. TCRdb re-called the PCR reads with MiXCR, one entry per CDR3 protein. Of around 500,000 distinct CDR3 sequences listed, 34% are singletons. The sequencing sample was made of blood. The sequence was collected from a girl aged 2 to 17 with multiple sclerosis. The V call is TRBV5-1, the J call TRBJ1-2, with 8 bases that match TRBD1. CDR3 coding DNA: TGCGCCAGCAGCTCCTCCGGGACAGGTTACTATGGCTACACCTTC. As protein: CASSSSGTGYYGYTF. Looking up the rest from reference TRBV5-1 and TRBJ1-2 gives the full variable domain: KAGVTQTPRYLIKTRGQQVTLSCSPISGHRSVSWYQQTPGQGLQFLFEYFSETQRNKGNFPGRFSGRQFSNSRSEMNVSTLELGDSALYLCASSSSGTGYYGYTFGSGTRLTVV.